What follows are 31 T cell receptor beta chains derived from one specimen sequenced in a study of regulatory T cells in long-lasting Graves disease (dated by TCRdb to about 2021). The library was obtained by multiplex PCR. Sequencing took place on an Illumina HiSeq 4000. CDR3 regions were amplified by Arm-PCR with iRepertoire HTBI primers to construct TCR beta libraries. The raw public data were reprocessed by TCRdb itself: fastp quality trimming at Q25, MiXCR clonotype calling, in-frame beta chains only. Entries that share a CDR3 protein sequence are merged under the most common genes and DNA. The sample records about 530,000 distinct CDR3 sequences, about 16% of which are singletons. The ten top clones hold 25% of the sample. This sample's time point label indicates: newly diagnosed GD, antithyroid drugs for less than 3 months. For both TCR sequencing and RNA sequencing, RNA was extracted from PBMCs using TRIzol.

The sample also formed part of further work on T cells in Graves' hyperthyroidism and ophthalmopathy.

The sequencing used peripheral blood mononuclear cells (PBMCs), collected at new diagnosis, from a patient treated with antithyroid drugs. The receptors stem from a woman aged 35-65 years with Graves disease. Donor details come from another sample of the same person, matched by shared clones.

This clonotype was detected many times. J is TRBJ1-2 and V is TRBV3-1, with unresolved D. This CDR3 is built from 13 residues. V gave up 0 bases and J gave up 4 bases, with 6 bases separating them. Looked up from germline, CDR1 is LGHDT and CDR2 is YNNKEL (reference sequence). The CDR3 DNA sequence: TGTGCCAGCAGCCAAGATCTCCGCTATGGCTACACCTTC. The encoded protein is CASSQDLRYGYTF.

This chain joins TRBV6-1 and TRBJ2-1, with 9 bases aligning to TRBD1. Germline V gene data show CDR1 as MNHNS and CDR2 as SASEGT. This CDR3 has 18 amino acids. V trimming: 6 bases; J trimming: 9 bases; junction bases outside the gene matches: 21. CDR3 sequence reads: CASSRSGTGLGRVTEQFF. The CDR3 DNA reads as TGTGCCAGCAGCCGTTCGGGGACAGGGTTGGGTAGAGTGACTGAGCAGTTCTTC.

This clonotype was seen a handful of times. The chain has TRBV19 and TRBJ1-5; no clear D gene. The CDR3 contains 15 residues. The germline gives CDR1 LNHDA, CDR2 SQIVND (reference sequence). Trimming took 1 base from V and 3 from J, leaving 10 bases between them. The CDR3 DNA sequence: TGTGCCAGTAGTATAGGGCTGGTGATCAATCAGCCCCAGCATTTT. This codes for CASSIGLVINQPQHF.

This sequence joins TRBV7-9 and TRBJ2-7; no clear D gene. The CDR3 is 14 amino acids. Germline CDR1 and CDR2: SEHNR and FQNEAQ (reference sequence). Deletions cut 4 bases from V and 0 bases from J, with 10 bases between. CDR3 DNA sequence: TGTGCCAGCAGCTCAGGTTCAAGCTCCTACGAGCAGTACTTC. Its translation is CASSSGSSSYEQYF. Filled out from reference TRBV7-9 and TRBJ2-7, the complete variable domain reads DTGVSQNPRHKITKRGQNVTFRCDPISEHNRLYWYRQTLGQGPEFLTYFQNEAQLEKSRLLSDRFSAERPKGSFSTLEIQRTEQGDSAMYLCASSSGSSSYEQYFGPGTRLTVT.

Many counts were recorded for this clonotype. J is TRBJ1-6 and V is TRBV11-2, with 7 positions matching TRBD1. This CDR3 spans 15 amino acids. Germline CDR1 and CDR2: SGHAT and FQNNGV. The trim removed 4 bases at V and 7 bases at J, leaving 7 bases unmatched. CDR3: CASSWGGGGNSPLHF. Here the CDR3 DNA reads TGTGCCAGCAGCTGGGGAGGGGGCGGCAATTCACCCCTCCACTTT.

This clonotype came up a few times. V gene TRBV7-8 combines with J gene TRBJ2-7, with 14 positions matching TRBD2. This CDR3 is built from 20 residues. J was trimmed by 0 bases and V by 4 bases; bases with no gene match: 14. Germline V CDR1 and CDR2: SGHVS, FQNEAQ. CDR3 bases: TGTGCCAGCAGCTCCTACACTGGACTAGCGGGGGGATTTGACTCCTACGAGCAGTACTTC. Translated: CASSSYTGLAGGFDSYEQYF.

Comment on this clonotype: Since a much larger clone is just one base distant, this may be a read error. V and J are TRBV12-3 or TRBV12-4 and TRBJ1-5; no firm D call. This CDR3 region has 12 residues. V lost 8 bases to trimming and J lost 3 bases, with 8 bases between them. CDR3 amino acids: CASVGHNQPQHF. For the CDR3, the DNA is TGTGCCAGCGTTGGCCACAATCAGCCCCAGCATTTT.

This clonotype was observed at least ten times. This chain uses TRBV5-1 with TRBJ1-4; D is unresolved. CDR1 and CDR2 from the germline V gene are SGHRS and YFSETQ. The V end lost 4 bases, the J end lost 0 bases, and 13 bases lay between the germline ends. CDR3 length: 16 amino acids. In DNA form, the CDR3 reads TGCGCCAGCAGCCCTTCCGTAGGGACAACTAATGAAAAACTGTTTTTT. It specifies CASSPSVGTTNEKLFF.

V gene TRBV7-2 combines with J gene TRBJ1-6; 9 nucleotides align to TRBD1. The CDR3 has 15 residues. Per germline, CDR1 SGHTA and CDR2 FQGNSA. Germline trimming cut 5 bases from V and 9 bases from J; bases unmatched to any gene: 8. The CDR3 region is CASSPGTGMSSPLHF. For the CDR3, the DNA is TGTGCCAGCAGCCCCGGGACAGGGATGAGTTCACCCCTCCACTTT. The full variable domain, its missing parts supplied by reference TRBV7-2 and TRBJ1-6, is GAGVSQSPSNKVTEKGKDVELRCDPISGHTALYWYRQSLGQGLEFLIYFQGNSAPDKSGLPSDRFSAERTGGSVSTLTIQRTQQEDSAVYLCASSPGTGMSSPLHFGNGTRLTVT.

In regard to this clonotype: A read error is the likely source, as a far larger clone sits one nucleotide away. The DNA is omitted, as the CDR3 cannot be located on it reliably, and the CDR3 follows TCRdb's listing. The V call is TRBV11-2, the J call TRBJ2-5; the D segment call TRBD1 is taken from the table without a DNA check. CDR1 and CDR2 from the germline V gene are SGHAT and FQNNGV. The CDR3 is 14 residues long, ends included. CDR3 in amino acids: CASGFGSGGNEQFF.

This clonotype was observed once. The CDR3 spells CASSQEAWANVLTF. CDR3 DNA: TGTGCCAGTAGCCAGGAGGCCTGGGCCAACGTCCTGACTTTC. This chain connects TRBV19 to TRBJ2-6; possible D gene TRBD2, 5 bases. The CDR3 runs to 14 residues. V lost 6 bases and J lost 5, with 11 bases in between. Germline CDR1 and CDR2: LNHDA and SQIVND (reference sequence).

In its sample, this clonotype was seen many times. The V gene is TRBV2, the J gene TRBJ1-5; D is ambiguous. Trimming removed 3 bases at V and 0 bases at J, with 3 bases between. CDR1 is SNHLY, CDR2 FYNNEI, per germline. This CDR3 is 13 amino acids long. The DNA for the CDR3 is TGTGCCAGCAGTGACCATAGCAATCAGCCCCAGCATTTT. Encoded protein: CASSDHSNQPQHF.

This clonotype was counted only a few times. V gene TRBV4-1 combines with J gene TRBJ2-7; 11 bases map to TRBD2. Germline CDR1 reads MGHRA; CDR2 reads YSYEKL. V shed 2 bases and J 2 bases; nucleotides not matched to a gene: 2. This CDR3 spans 15 amino acids. CDR3: CASSQSTSGAYEQYF. The CDR3 DNA reads TGCGCCAGCAGCCAATCGACTAGCGGGGCCTACGAGCAGTACTTC.

In this sample, this clonotype turned up many times. The V call is TRBV2, the J call TRBJ1-2, with D perhaps matching TRBD1 (5 bases). The ends were cut back, 4 bases at V and 3 bases at J, with 6 bases in the middle. This CDR3 is 12 amino acids long. Per germline, CDR1 SNHLY and CDR2 FYNNEI. The DNA of the CDR3 is TGTGCCAGCAGTGGGGGGTACTATGGCTACACCTTC. Encoded protein: CASSGGYYGYTF. Filled out from reference TRBV2 and TRBJ1-2, the complete variable domain reads EPEVTQTPSHQVTQMGQEVILRCVPISNHLYFYWYRQILGQKVEFLVSFYNNEISEKSEIFDDQFSVERPDGSNFTLKIRSTKLEDSAMYFCASSGGYYGYTFGSGTRLTVV.

This clonotype was detected only a few times. This chain joins TRBV2 and TRBJ2-7, with D perhaps given as TRBD1 or TRBD2 (6 bases each). The ends were cut back, 6 bases at V and 7 bases at J, with 16 bases in the middle. Germline V gives CDR1 SNHLY, CDR2 FYNNEI. The CDR3 runs to 13 residues. CDR3 sequence reads: CASSATGAGEQYF. CDR3 DNA sequence: TGTGCCAGCAGCGCCACGGGGGCGGGAGAGCAGTACTTC. Based on the CDR3 plus reference TRBV2 and TRBJ2-7, the full variable domain is EPEVTQTPSHQVTQMGQEVILRCVPISNHLYFYWYRQILGQKVEFLVSFYNNEISEKSEIFDDQFSVERPDGSNFTLKIRSTKLEDSAMYFCASSATGAGEQYFGPGTRLTVT.

The rearrangement joins TRBV6-1 to TRBJ2-1; TRBD2 matches at 9 bases. CDR1 is MNHNS, CDR2 SASEGT, per germline. The J segment lost 4 bases and the V segment lost 8 bases, leaving 12 bases of the junction unmatched. There are 16 residues in the CDR3. Written as DNA, the CDR3 is TGTGCCAGCCTCCGACCGGGACTAGCTAGTTACAATGAGCAGTTCTTC. Translated: CASLRPGLASYNEQFF.

This clonotype was seen more than once but under ten times. V gene TRBV6-1 combines with J gene TRBJ1-4, with D hard to call. Germline values: CDR1 MNHNS, CDR2 SASEGT. Between the trimmed V and J ends, which lost 6 bases and 8 bases, there was a span of 13 bases. The CDR3 has 13 amino acids. CDR3 region: CASRRGNWEKLFF. The CDR3, as DNA: TGTGCCAGCAGGCGTGGAAATTGGGAAAAACTGTTTTTT.

The table lists this clonotype with many counts. V and J are TRBV28 and TRBJ2-7; D gene unclear. CDR1 and CDR2 from the germline V gene are MDHEN and SYDVKM. Trimming left V 4 bases short and J 3 bases short, with 19 bases between. The CDR3 is 16 residues long. DNA for the CDR3: TGTGCCAGCAGTTCTCAAGACCTGGGGAAAGGCTACGAGCAGTACTTC. It translates to CASSSQDLGKGYEQYF.

This clonotype was counted ten times or more. The chain employs TRBV5-1 and TRBJ2-7; D possibly corresponds to TRBD1 (5 bases). CDR1 and CDR2 (germline): SGHRS, YFSETQ. V gave up 4 bases and J gave up 9 bases, with 11 bases separating them. The CDR3 length is 11 residues. The CDR3 DNA reads TGCGCCAGCAGCGAGGACAAGGCGCAGTACTTC. Protein product: CASSEDKAQYF.

This clonotype was counted at least ten times. This chain joins TRBV4-1 and TRBJ2-3, with D possibly TRBD2 on 5 matching bases. CDR1 and CDR2 (germline): MGHRA, YSYEKL. V lost 1 base and J 2 bases, leaving 10 bases between the germline ends. CDR3 length: 15 amino acids. Here the CDR3 DNA reads TGCGCCAGCAGCCAAGCGAGGACTGACACAGATACGCAGTATTTT. This codes for CASSQARTDTDTQYF.

In its sample, this clonotype was seen many times. The chain joins TRBV2 to TRBJ1-2; D ambiguous. Per the germline V gene, CDR1 is SNHLY and CDR2 is FYNNEI. This CDR3 region has 11 residues. V shed 4 bases and J shed 5 bases, with 5 bases lying between them. For the CDR3, the DNA is TGTGCCAGCAGTGTTGTTTATGGCTACACCTTC. Amino acids: CASSVVYGYTF.

This clonotype was counted between two and nine times. The chain uses TRBV12-3 or TRBV12-4 and TRBJ2-7, with 8 bases identical to TRBD1. V shed 6 bases, J shed 5 bases, and the junction held 9 bases outside the gene matches. The CDR3 is made up of 14 amino acids. CDR3 loop: CASSPGQGANEQYF. The CDR3 coding sequence is TGTGCCAGCAGCCCCGGTCAGGGGGCCAACGAGCAGTACTTC.

This clonotype has ten or more counts. This chain connects TRBV11-2 to TRBJ2-3; D perhaps matches TRBD2 (7 bases). The CDR3 runs 16 residues. With 3 bases removed from V and 0 bases from J, the gap between germline ends came to 13 bases. Germline lookup yields CDR1 SGHAT and CDR2 FQNNGV. In nucleotides, the CDR3 is TGTGCCAGCAGCTTTAGGGGGGGACTCAGCACAGATACGCAGTATTTT. This encodes CASSFRGGLSTDTQYF. Full variable domain (outside the CDR3, taken from reference TRBV11-2 and TRBJ2-3): EAGVAQSPRYKIIEKRQSVAFWCNPISGHATLYWYQQILGQGPKLLIQFQNNGVVDDSQLPKDRFSAERLKGVDSTLKIQPAKLEDSAVYLCASSFRGGLSTDTQYFGPGTRLTVL.

The table lists this clonotype with many counts. The chain links TRBV2 to TRBJ1-2; 7 bases are shared with TRBD1. The CDR3 totals 14 residues. V shed 6 bases, J shed 4 bases, and the junction held 8 bases outside the gene matches. CDR1 SNHLY and CDR2 FYNNEI come from the germline V gene. The CDR3 loop is CASSELTGTYGYTF. CDR3 nucleotides: TGTGCCAGCAGCGAACTGACAGGGACCTATGGCTACACCTTC.

This clonotype has only a few counts. The chain is built from TRBV4-1 and TRBJ2-5, with unresolved D. Looked up from germline, CDR1 is MGHRA and CDR2 is YSYEKL. The CDR3 totals 13 residues. V was pared by 0 bases and J by 7 bases, with 9 bases between. The CDR3 loop reads CASSQDPVRTQYF. The CDR3 DNA sequence: TGCGCCAGCAGCCAAGATCCAGTAAGGACCCAGTACTTC.

J is TRBJ2-7 and V is TRBV7-9, with TRBD1 matching over 10 bases. Germline CDR1 SEHNR, CDR2 FQNEAQ (reference sequence). The CDR3 is made up of 14 amino acids. The trim removed 5 bases at V and 5 bases at J, leaving 6 bases unmatched. For the CDR3, the DNA is TGTGCCAGCAGCCAAGAGACAGGGGGCCACGAGCAGTACTTC. Translated: CASSQETGGHEQYF.

At least ten counts were recorded for this clonotype. The rearrangement joins TRBV28 to TRBJ2-1; 7 bases fit TRBD2. V trimming: 1 base; J trimming: 3 bases; junction bases outside the gene matches: 0. CDR3 length: 14 amino acids. Per germline, CDR1 MDHEN and CDR2 SYDVKM. Written as DNA, the CDR3 is TGTGCCAGCAGTTTATCTAGCGGCTACAATGAGCAGTTCTTC. It yields the protein CASSLSSGYNEQFF.

This clonotype has a count of ten or more. The chain carries TRBV2 and TRBJ2-5; D unresolved. Trimming took off 6 bases at V and 4 bases at J, with 12 bases between the two ends. Germline-derived CDR1 and CDR2 are SNHLY and FYNNEI. This CDR3 region has 13 residues. The CDR3 DNA reads TGTGCCAGCAGCCCGACCCTCCGAGAGACCCAGTACTTC. Protein: CASSPTLRETQYF.

This clonotype was counted only a few times. The chain recombines TRBV12-5 with TRBJ1-2, with 7 bases matching TRBD1. The V and J ends lost 1 base and 6 bases, in that order; junction bases with no gene match: 11. Per germline, CDR1 LGHNT and CDR2 FRNRAP. This CDR3 spans 16 amino acids. Here the CDR3 reads CASGLAHPRDSNGYTF. The CDR3 DNA is TGTGCTAGTGGTTTGGCTCATCCTCGGGACAGTAATGGCTACACCTTC.

This chain links TRBV5-5 with TRBJ1-3; D not resolved. Between the trimmed V and J ends, which lost 4 bases and 0 bases, there was a span of 11 bases. This CDR3 contains 15 residues. Germline CDR1 is SGHKS and CDR2 is YYEKEE (reference sequence). As DNA, the CDR3 is TGTGCCAGCAGCCCCTGGGCCCGCTCTGGAAACACCATATATTTT. It encodes CASSPWARSGNTIYF.

For this clonotype: A much larger clone sits a single nucleotide away, making a read error possible. This chain connects TRBV11-2 to TRBJ2-2; a possible D gene is TRBD2 (5 bases). The CDR3 is 16 amino acids. CDR1 and CDR2 from the germline V gene are SGHAT and FQNNGV. CDR3 loop: CASSLYNGYNTGELLF. The CDR3 nucleotides are TGTGCCAGCAGCTTATACAACGGATATAACACCGGGGAGCTGCTTTTT.